This is a list of T cell receptor beta chains from one sample in a study of cytomegalovirus exposure and HLA in healthy donors. TCRdb's copy holds only in-frame clones and misses some; the assay was immunoSEQ multiplex PCR. The table includes 200,000 to 250,000 clones, over 60% detected once. The sequencing input was PBMCs. Source of these receptors: a man aged 35 to 55 in good health and CMV-seronegative. Both conserved end residues are part of each CDR3. A D gene is named only where the DNA matches it firmly. Only some rows state a clone size, as once, few, many or a class for expanded clones.

j_call: TRBJ2-1
clone_size: NA
v_call: TRBV9
d_call: NA
cdr3_nt: TGTGCCAGCAGCGGACCAGGGAAAGCCTACAATGAGCAGTTCTTC
cdr3_aa: CASSGPGKAYNEQFF

j_call: TRBJ2-1
clone_size: NA
v_call: TRBV5-1
d_call: TRBD1
cdr3_nt: TGCGCCAGCAGCAAGGGGACAGAGACCTACAATGAGCAGTTCTTC
cdr3_aa: CASSKGTETYNEQFF

j_call: TRBJ2-1
clone_size: NA
v_call: TRBV7-9
d_call: NA
cdr3_nt: TGTGCCAGCAGCTTAGCGAGTGACAATGAGCAGTTCTTC
cdr3_aa: CASSLASDNEQFF

j_call: TRBJ2-7
clone_size: NA
v_call: TRBV27
d_call: TRBD2
cdr3_nt: TGTGCCAGCGCATTGAGACTAGCGGGCTACGAGCAGTACTTC
cdr3_aa: CASALRLAGYEQYF

j_call: TRBJ1-5
clone_size: NA
v_call: TRBV7-2
d_call: NA
cdr3_nt: TGTGCCAGCAGCTTGTCCGGGGATCAGCCCCAGCATTTT
cdr3_aa: CASSLSGDQPQHF

j_call: TRBJ1-2
clone_size: few
v_call: TRBV4-1
d_call: TRBD1
cdr3_nt: TGCGCCAGCAGCCAATCTCAACAGGGGGCGAGCTATGGCTACACCTTC
cdr3_aa: CASSQSQQGASYGYTF

j_call: TRBJ2-6
clone_size: few
v_call: TRBV5-1
d_call: NA
cdr3_nt: TGCGCCAGCACCCCCGGAGGGAAGGCTGGGGCCAACGTCCTGACTTTC
cdr3_aa: CASTPGGKAGANVLTF

j_call: TRBJ2-7
clone_size: NA
v_call: TRBV28
d_call: NA
cdr3_nt: TGTGCCAGCAGTCGCGACGGGGCCTACGAGCAGTACTTC
cdr3_aa: CASSRDGAYEQYF

j_call: TRBJ1-5
clone_size: NA
v_call: TRBV6-1
d_call: NA
cdr3_nt: TGTGCCAGCAGTGAAGCGATAAAAGGGGCAGGCGGGCCCCAGCATTTT
cdr3_aa: CASSEAIKGAGGPQHF

j_call: TRBJ1-4
clone_size: once
v_call: TRBV5-1
d_call: TRBD1
cdr3_nt: TGCGCCAGTAGCTTAGGGACAGCTAATGAAAAACTGTTTTTT
cdr3_aa: CASSLGTANEKLFF

j_call: TRBJ2-7
clone_size: NA
v_call: TRBV19
d_call: NA
cdr3_nt: TGTGCCAGTAGTTTAAGGGGTTTAAACTACGAGCAGTACTTC
cdr3_aa: CASSLRGLNYEQYF

j_call: TRBJ2-7
clone_size: once
v_call: TRBV2
d_call: TRBD1
cdr3_nt: TGTGCCAGCAGCACCTCGACAGGGAAGAGGTACGAGCAGTACTTC
cdr3_aa: CASSTSTGKRYEQYF

j_call: TRBJ2-7
clone_size: NA
v_call: TRBV28
d_call: TRBD2
cdr3_nt: TGTGCCAGCAGTTTATGGGGCGGGAGTACCTACGAGCAGTACTTC
cdr3_aa: CASSLWGGSTYEQYF

j_call: TRBJ2-3
clone_size: once
v_call: TRBV5-4
d_call: NA
cdr3_nt: TGTGCCAGCAGCTTCGGGTATGCAGATACGCAGTATTTT
cdr3_aa: CASSFGYADTQYF

j_call: TRBJ2-7
clone_size: NA
v_call: TRBV4-1
d_call: TRBD2
cdr3_nt: TGCGCCAGCAGCCAAGAATCCTTGTCTAGCGGGGGCTACGAGCAGTACTTC
cdr3_aa: CASSQESLSSGGYEQYF

j_call: TRBJ2-1
clone_size: NA
v_call: TRBV6-5
d_call: TRBD1
cdr3_nt: TGTGCCAGCAGTTACAACAGGGGTCACAATGAGCAGTTCTTC
cdr3_aa: CASSYNRGHNEQFF

j_call: TRBJ1-1
clone_size: NA
v_call: TRBV19
d_call: TRBD1
cdr3_nt: TGTGCCAGTAGCAACAGCAGGACAGGGGGATCAGGCACTGAAGCTTTCTTT
cdr3_aa: CASSNSRTGGSGTEAFF

j_call: TRBJ2-2
clone_size: NA
v_call: TRBV5-1
d_call: NA
cdr3_nt: TGCGCCAGCAGCTCTTCAGGGCCGTCGAACACCGGGGAGCTGTTTTTT
cdr3_aa: CASSSSGPSNTGELFF

j_call: TRBJ2-7
clone_size: NA
v_call: TRBV6-6
d_call: NA
cdr3_nt: TGTGCCAGCAGTTACTCGAGGGCTGGTGTCGGCGAGCAGTACTTC
cdr3_aa: CASSYSRAGVGEQYF

j_call: TRBJ1-5
clone_size: NA
v_call: TRBV5-5
d_call: TRBD1
cdr3_nt: TGTGCCAGCAGCACCGGACAGGGTCGGCAGCCCCAGCATTTT
cdr3_aa: CASSTGQGRQPQHF

j_call: TRBJ2-3
clone_size: NA
v_call: TRBV5-6
d_call: TRBD2
cdr3_nt: TGTGCCAGCAGCTCTCTAGCGGGAGGGGGAGATACGCAGTATTTT
cdr3_aa: CASSSLAGGGDTQYF

j_call: TRBJ2-5
clone_size: NA
v_call: TRBV15
d_call: TRBD2
cdr3_nt: TGTGCCACCAGCAGAGGCCTAGCGGGAGAAGAGACCCAGTACTTC
cdr3_aa: CATSRGLAGEETQYF

j_call: TRBJ1-5
clone_size: NA
v_call: TRBV7-8
d_call: TRBD1
cdr3_nt: TGTGCCAGCAGCCCCCCTTTCAGGGGGACAGGGGCATTTAGCAATCAGCCCCAGCATTTT
cdr3_aa: CASSPPFRGTGAFSNQPQHF

j_call: TRBJ2-3
clone_size: NA
v_call: TRBV5-1
d_call: NA
cdr3_nt: TGCGCCAGCAGCTTAGGACTCCTACCTAGCACAGATACGCAGTATTTT
cdr3_aa: CASSLGLLPSTDTQYF

j_call: TRBJ2-7
clone_size: NA
v_call: TRBV9
d_call: TRBD1
cdr3_nt: TGTGCCAGCAGCGTAGAAGGGACAGTTACCTACGAGCAGTACTTC
cdr3_aa: CASSVEGTVTYEQYF

j_call: TRBJ1-1
clone_size: NA
v_call: TRBV6-5
d_call: NA
cdr3_nt: TGTGCCAGCAGTTACTCCGGGGGGACTGAAGCTTTCTTT
cdr3_aa: CASSYSGGTEAFF

j_call: TRBJ2-5
clone_size: NA
v_call: TRBV7-2
d_call: TRBD2
cdr3_nt: TGTGCCAGCAGCTTAGTGACTAGCGGGGGGGCACGAGAGACCCAGTACTTC
cdr3_aa: CASSLVTSGGARETQYF

j_call: TRBJ1-1
clone_size: NA
v_call: TRBV5-1
d_call: NA
cdr3_nt: TGCGCCAGCAGCTTTGGCCAAGAGGATACTGAAGCTTTCTTT
cdr3_aa: CASSFGQEDTEAFF

j_call: TRBJ1-1
clone_size: NA
v_call: TRBV27
d_call: NA
cdr3_nt: TGTGCCAGCAGTTTTACACAGGCGAACACTGAAGCTTTCTTT
cdr3_aa: CASSFTQANTEAFF

j_call: TRBJ2-3
clone_size: NA
v_call: TRBV2
d_call: TRBD2
cdr3_nt: TGTGCCAGCAGCGGACTAGCGGAACCCACAGATACGCAGTATTTT
cdr3_aa: CASSGLAEPTDTQYF

j_call: TRBJ2-2
clone_size: NA
v_call: TRBV9
d_call: TRBD2
cdr3_nt: TGTGCCAGCAGCGTTCCCTCCGGGAGGTCCCGAAGGGCCGGGGAGCTGTTTTTT
cdr3_aa: CASSVPSGRSRRAGELFF

j_call: TRBJ2-7
clone_size: NA
v_call: TRBV28
d_call: TRBD1
cdr3_nt: TGTGCCAGCAGTCTTGACAGGGGGGTAGACGAGCAGTACTTC
cdr3_aa: CASSLDRGVDEQYF

j_call: TRBJ1-5
clone_size: NA
v_call: TRBV18
d_call: NA
cdr3_nt: TGTGCCAGCTCACCGTCGGATCAGCCCCAGCATTTT
cdr3_aa: CASSPSDQPQHF

j_call: TRBJ1-5
clone_size: NA
v_call: TRBV15
d_call: NA
cdr3_nt: TGTGCCACCAGCAATTATCGGGGAAATCAGCCCCAGCATTTT
cdr3_aa: CATSNYRGNQPQHF

j_call: TRBJ2-3
clone_size: NA
v_call: TRBV27
d_call: TRBD1
cdr3_nt: TGTGCCAGCAGCCTTTGGACAGGGGCGGATACGCAGTATTTT
cdr3_aa: CASSLWTGADTQYF

j_call: TRBJ2-7
clone_size: NA
v_call: TRBV2
d_call: TRBD2
cdr3_nt: TGTGCCAGCAGCTCGGGACTAGTCTCCTACGAGCAGTACTTC
cdr3_aa: CASSSGLVSYEQYF

j_call: TRBJ2-1
clone_size: NA
v_call: TRBV7-9
d_call: NA
cdr3_nt: TGTGCCAGCAGCCCGGGGTGGGGGGACTACAATGAGCAGTTCTTC
cdr3_aa: CASSPGWGDYNEQFF

j_call: TRBJ2-7
clone_size: NA
v_call: TRBV9
d_call: TRBD1
cdr3_nt: TGTGCCAGCAGCGTAGCGGGACAGGGGGCTGTCGAGCAGTACTTC
cdr3_aa: CASSVAGQGAVEQYF

j_call: TRBJ1-1
clone_size: NA
v_call: TRBV27
d_call: NA
cdr3_nt: TGTGCCAGCAGTCCCTGGGCCATCAGGACTGAAGCTTTCTTT
cdr3_aa: CASSPWAIRTEAFF

j_call: TRBJ1-2
clone_size: NA
v_call: TRBV19
d_call: NA
cdr3_nt: TGTGCCAGTAGTCCCCTTGAGACAGAGAATTATGGCTACACCTTC
cdr3_aa: CASSPLETENYGYTF

j_call: TRBJ2-3
clone_size: few
v_call: TRBV20-1
d_call: NA
cdr3_nt: TGCAGTGTTGAGAGGGGGGATACGCAGTATTTT
cdr3_aa: CSVERGDTQYF

j_call: TRBJ2-2
clone_size: NA
v_call: TRBV9
d_call: NA
cdr3_nt: TGTGCCAGCAGCGTACTGGGGGCCGGGGAGTTGTTTTTT
cdr3_aa: CASSVLGAGELFF

j_call: TRBJ2-6
clone_size: NA
v_call: TRBV5-8
d_call: TRBD1
cdr3_nt: TGTGCCAGCAGTCGACAGGGGACTGGGGCCAACGTCCTGACTTTC
cdr3_aa: CASSRQGTGANVLTF

j_call: TRBJ2-1
clone_size: NA
v_call: TRBV29-1
d_call: TRBD2
cdr3_nt: TGCAGCGTTGACGAGGGAGGGGATGAGCAGTTCTTC
cdr3_aa: CSVDEGGDEQFF

j_call: TRBJ2-4
clone_size: NA
v_call: TRBV27
d_call: TRBD2
cdr3_nt: TGTGCCGCTACTAGCGGGGGAGCCAAAAACATTCAGTACTTC
cdr3_aa: CAATSGGAKNIQYF

j_call: TRBJ2-1
clone_size: NA
v_call: TRBV18
d_call: TRBD2
cdr3_nt: TGTGCCAGCTCACCAAAACTGACTAGCGGGGTCTCCTACAATGAGCAGTTCTTC
cdr3_aa: CASSPKLTSGVSYNEQFF

j_call: TRBJ1-2
clone_size: NA
v_call: TRBV9
d_call: TRBD1
cdr3_nt: TGTGCCAGCAGCGTAGAGGCAGGGGGCAACTATGGCTACACCTTC
cdr3_aa: CASSVEAGGNYGYTF

j_call: TRBJ2-5
clone_size: NA
v_call: TRBV27
d_call: TRBD1
cdr3_nt: TGTGCCAGCAGGCCGGCCGGGACAGGGATACAAGAGACCCAGTACTTC
cdr3_aa: CASRPAGTGIQETQYF

j_call: TRBJ2-5
clone_size: NA
v_call: TRBV9
d_call: TRBD2
cdr3_nt: TGTGCCAGCAGTTACCACCCGGGGGGGGAGGGAGAGACCCAGTACTTC
cdr3_aa: CASSYHPGGEGETQYF

j_call: TRBJ1-5
clone_size: NA
v_call: TRBV2
d_call: NA
cdr3_nt: TGTGCCAGCAATCAGATTGGTAGCAATCAGCCCCAGCATTTT
cdr3_aa: CASNQIGSNQPQHF

j_call: TRBJ2-7
clone_size: NA
v_call: TRBV4-1
d_call: TRBD1
cdr3_nt: TGCGCCAGCAGCCACTTCCGAGGGGGCCACTACGAGCAGTACTTC
cdr3_aa: CASSHFRGGHYEQYF

j_call: TRBJ1-2
clone_size: NA
v_call: TRBV28
d_call: NA
cdr3_nt: TGTGCCAGCAGTTCCGGACAGCCTCCATCCTATGGCTACACCTTC
cdr3_aa: CASSSGQPPSYGYTF

j_call: TRBJ2-3
clone_size: NA
v_call: TRBV18
d_call: TRBD2
cdr3_nt: TGTGCCAGCTCACCACCAGGAACTAGCGGGGCCGGCGAAAATTTT
cdr3_aa: CASSPPGTSGAGENF

j_call: TRBJ2-3
clone_size: NA
v_call: TRBV29-1
d_call: NA
cdr3_nt: TGCAGCGTTGAAGAAGCTGGGACTAGCACAGATACGCAGTATTTT
cdr3_aa: CSVEEAGTSTDTQYF

j_call: TRBJ2-7
clone_size: once
v_call: TRBV6-6
d_call: TRBD2
cdr3_nt: TGTGCCAGCAGTTCGGGGACTAGCGGGTACGAGCAGTACTTC
cdr3_aa: CASSSGTSGYEQYF